This T cell receptor (beta chain) was captured in a study of yellow fever vaccine responses in identical twins. In germline, CDR1 is SQVTM, CDR2 ANQGSEA. V shed 8 bases and J shed 0 bases, with 13 bases lying between them. The CDR3 is made up of 13 amino acids. TCRdb called the RT-PCR reads again in MiXCR, with one record for every CDR3 protein. In the table there are 5,700 or so distinct CDR3 sequences, 77% of which are singletons. Concerning this clonotype itself: The target antigen is unknown.

Overall study results and limits: Reportedly, twins' vaccine T cell responses looked partly convergent and partly personalized.

The sample in question was T cells from blood (PBMCs), unsorted or a sorted subset (not recorded which), obtained before or after yellow fever vaccination (not recorded which). V is TRBV29-1 and J is TRBJ1-1; D call uncertain. The source is a woman aged 18-29 years who received the yellow fever vaccine. CDR3 in amino acids: CSSFNSVNTEAFF. DNA for the CDR3: TGCAGCTCCTTTAACTCAGTGAACACTGAAGCTTTCTTT.